These 22 T cell receptor beta chains share one sample of origin, sequenced in a study of blood T cell repertoires in COVID-19 (TCRdb year 2020). The library relied on the immunoSEQ multiplex PCR assay. In TCRdb, the immuneACCESS table is reduced to in-frame sequences with V and J assigned. These tables do not hold every clone; where another copy was compared, an unresolved V gene accounts for under half, and the others remain unexplained. Within this sample are about 200,000 clones, with around 90% of them counted one time only. The top ten clonotypes cover 1.2% of the sample. The sequencing input was PBMCs or T cells enriched from blood (not recorded which). Receptors originate from a man in his thirties or forties who had recovered from COVID-19.

The gene calls are TRBV7-2 and TRBJ1-5; 7 bases line up with TRBD1. From germline, CDR1 is SGHTA and CDR2 FQGNSA. The V gene end was trimmed by 5 bases and the J gene end by 0 bases; junction bases not matched to a gene: 7. The CDR3 totals 16 residues. Here the CDR3 reads CASSPTGTDSNQPQHF. CDR3 DNA: TGTGCCAGCAGCCCGACCGGGACAGATAGCAATCAGCCCCAGCATTTT.

This rearrangement joins TRBV7-9 to TRBJ2-7; TRBD2 is a possible D gene (6 bases). Looked up from germline, CDR1 is SEHNR and CDR2 is FQNEAQ (reference sequence). V was trimmed by 5 bases and J by 2 bases, leaving 16 bases between them. The CDR3 has 15 residues. The CDR3 DNA reads as TGTGCCAGCAGCCCCATACCTAGCGCGACCTACGAGCAGTACTTC. The encoded protein is CASSPIPSATYEQYF.

The chain joins TRBV5-1 to TRBJ2-1; maybe TRBD2 (6 bases). CDR3 size: 13 residues. V shed 4 bases and J shed 5 bases, with 10 bases lying between them. CDR1 is SGHRS and CDR2 is YFSETQ in the germline V gene. CDR3 sequence: CASSMGLNNEQFF. The CDR3 DNA follows: TGCGCCAGCAGCATGGGACTGAACAATGAGCAGTTCTTC.

DNA of the CDR3: TGTGCCAGCAGAGTAGCGGGAGGGCCTTCCTACGAGCAGTACTTC. Translation gives CASRVAGGPSYEQYF. The rearrangement links TRBV6-5 to TRBJ2-7; 11 nucleotides line up with TRBD2. The germline CDR1 and CDR2 sequences are MNHEY and SVGAGI. CDR3 size: 15 residues. The trim removed 6 bases at V and 1 base at J, leaving 5 bases unmatched.

J is TRBJ1-6 and V is TRBV11-2; the match to TRBD1 covers 9 bases. V gave up 4 bases and J gave up 8 bases; unmatched junction bases: 12. There are 17 residues in the CDR3. Looked up from germline, CDR1 is SGHAT and CDR2 is FQNNGV. The CDR3 DNA sequence: TGTGCCAGCAGCTCCGGGACAGGGAAGGGTCGTTATTCACCCCTCCACTTT. This gives the protein CASSSGTGKGRYSPLHF.

The chain recombines TRBV9 with TRBJ1-4, with D maybe TRBD1 (6 bases). The CDR3 totals 14 residues. Germline V CDR1 and CDR2: SGDLS, YYNGEE. V was pared by 2 bases and J by 8 bases, with 13 bases between. The CDR3, as DNA: TGTGCCAGCAGCGTTGCGGGGGCGGGCGAAAAACTGTTTTTT. This codes for CASSVAGAGEKLFF.

In its sample, this clone was seen a few times. The chain is built from TRBV29-1 and TRBJ2-7, with 7 bases that match TRBD2. This CDR3 region has 13 residues. Germline V gene data show CDR1 as SQVTM and CDR2 as ANQGSEA. Germline trimming cut 4 bases from V and 6 bases from J; bases unmatched to any gene: 9. The CDR3 region is CSVGKTSFGEQYF. As DNA, the CDR3 is TGCAGCGTTGGTAAGACTAGCTTTGGCGAGCAGTACTTC.

In DNA, the CDR3 is TGTGCCAGCAGCAACGACTGGGGGGACAGGGGATTTCACGTAAACTACGAGCAGTACTTC. Protein sequence: CASSNDWGDRGFHVNYEQYF. V is TRBV7-9 and J is TRBJ2-7, with 10 bases identical to TRBD1. The J segment lost 3 bases and the V segment lost 5 bases, leaving 22 bases of the junction unmatched. Germline V gene sequence: CDR1 SEHNR, CDR2 FQNEAQ (reference sequence). There are 20 residues in the CDR3.

The chain joins TRBV12-3 or TRBV12-4 to TRBJ2-1, with D possibly TRBD1 on 6 matching bases. CDR3 size: 13 residues. The V gene lost 8 bases and the J gene lost 4 bases, with 12 bases spanning the gap. CDR3 nucleotides: TGTGCCAGCGGGTCCAGGGGATACAATGAGCAGTTCTTC. It translates to CASGSRGYNEQFF.

The V call is TRBV4-1, the J call TRBJ1-2; TRBD1 matches 7 bases. Germline trimming cut 0 bases from V and 2 bases from J; bases unmatched to any gene: 12. Germline V CDR1 and CDR2: MGHRA, YSYEKL. This CDR3 comprises 18 residues. Here the CDR3 DNA reads TGCGCCAGCAGCCAAGATCAAGCGCCCGGGACAGTAAACTATGGCTACACCTTC. This translates into CASSQDQAPGTVNYGYTF.

The gene calls are TRBV4-3 and TRBJ2-2; 13 bases are shared with TRBD2. Germline values: CDR1 LGHNA, CDR2 YSLEER. The CDR3 covers 18 residues. V trimming: 4 bases; J trimming: 8 bases; junction bases outside the gene matches: 13. CDR3 region: CASSRGTSGKRGEGELFF. DNA of the CDR3: TGCGCCAGCAGCCGGGGGACTAGCGGGAAACGGGGTGAGGGGGAGCTGTTTTTT.

The chain uses TRBV5-4 and TRBJ2-3, with D perhaps TRBD2 (5 bases). Germline V gene data show CDR1 as SGHNT and CDR2 as YYREEE (reference sequence). The V end was cut by 0 bases, the J end by 3 bases, with 5 bases between. The CDR3 is 13 residues long. The CDR3 DNA reads as TGTGCCAGCAGCTTGGCGGGGACAGATACGCAGTATTTT. Protein: CASSLAGTDTQYF.

A few counts support this clone. This chain joins TRBV7-8 and TRBJ1-4; 10 bases align to TRBD1. Germline V gene sequence: CDR1 SGHVS, CDR2 FQNEAQ. V gave up 3 bases and J gave up 7 bases; unmatched junction bases: 11. The CDR3 is 17 amino acids. CDR3 in DNA: TGTGCCAGCAGCTTTCGGGACAGGGGAACGGTTTTTGAAAAACTGTTTTTT. Its protein is CASSFRDRGTVFEKLFF.

This clone was counted a few times. The chain combines TRBV5-1 with TRBJ1-1, with D uncertain. CDR3 length: 12 residues. CDR1 and CDR2 (germline): SGHRS, YFSETQ. V lost 3 bases to trimming and J lost 0 bases, with 3 bases between them. The CDR3 protein is CASSSVNTEAFF. The CDR3 coding sequence is TGCGCCAGCAGCTCCGTGAACACTGAAGCTTTCTTT.

The V call is TRBV5-5, the J call TRBJ1-5; D gene uncertain. Germline-derived CDR1 and CDR2 are SGHKS and YYEKEE (reference sequence). V was clipped by 0 bases and J by 3 bases, with 7 bases between them. CDR3 length equals 14 residues. CDR3 sequence (DNA): TGTGCCAGCAGCTTGGGGCAGTACAATCAGCCCCAGCATTTT. It encodes CASSLGQYNQPQHF.

The V call is TRBV2, the J call TRBJ1-1; possible D gene TRBD1, 5 bases. The germline V and J ends were trimmed by 6 bases and 1 base, with 6 bases remaining between them. Germline loops: CDR1 SNHLY, CDR2 FYNNEI. CDR3 size: 12 residues. This CDR3 reads CASRTGNTEAFF. The CDR3 DNA is TGTGCCAGCAGAACAGGGAACACTGAAGCTTTCTTT. Combining the CDR3 with reference TRBV2 and TRBJ1-1 gives the whole variable domain EPEVTQTPSHQVTQMGQEVILRCVPISNHLYFYWYRQILGQKVEFLVSFYNNEISEKSEIFDDQFSVERPDGSNFTLKIRSTKLEDSAMYFCASRTGNTEAFFGQGTRLTVV.

The J gene is TRBJ2-5, the V gene TRBV9; 12 nucleotides agree with TRBD2. CDR3 length: 16 amino acids. The J segment lost 2 bases and the V segment lost 1 base, leaving 3 bases of the junction unmatched. The V gene's germline CDR1 is SGDLS and CDR2 YYNGEE. The CDR3 region has the DNA TGTGCCAGCAGCGTAATCACTAGCGGGGGGCAAGAGACCCAGTACTTC. This sequence encodes CASSVITSGGQETQYF.

The V call is TRBV29-1, the J call TRBJ2-2, with D perhaps matching TRBD2 (6 bases). The germline V gene has CDR1 SQVTM and CDR2 ANQGSEA. V lost 3 bases and J 5 bases, leaving 16 bases between the germline ends. The CDR3 covers 15 residues. The CDR3 loop reads CSVEVGGVETGELFF. The CDR3 DNA is TGCAGCGTTGAGGTCGGCGGGGTGGAAACCGGGGAGCTGTTTTTT.

The J gene is TRBJ2-7, the V gene TRBV9; TRBD1 might be the D (6 bases). The CDR3 covers 14 residues. Germline V CDR1 and CDR2: SGDLS, YYNGEE. Trimming pared 4 bases from V and 3 bases from J, leaving 14 bases between. CDR3 sequence reads: CASSTRQDSYEQYF. For the CDR3, the DNA is TGTGCCAGCAGCACACGACAGGACAGCTACGAGCAGTACTTC.

The chain combines TRBV15 with TRBJ2-6; 12 nucleotides agree with TRBD2. The CDR3 runs 22 residues. Germline V gene lookup returns CDR1 LNHNV and CDR2 YYDKDF (reference sequence). J was trimmed by 0 bases and V by 0 bases; bases with no gene match: 12. The CDR3 DNA follows: TGTGCCACCAGCAGAGATACCGCGGTGGGACTAGCGGGTCTCTCTGGGGCCAACGTCCTGACTTTC. It encodes CATSRDTAVGLAGLSGANVLTF.

V is TRBV5-5 and J is TRBJ2-2, with D perhaps matching TRBD2 (5 bases). CDR1 is SGHKS and CDR2 is YYEKEE in the germline V gene (reference sequence). Trimming stripped 2 bases from V and 4 bases from J, with 18 bases between. The CDR3 covers 17 residues. The CDR3 DNA follows: TGTGCCAGCAGCTTAACCGCACTAGGGCAGTTCACCGGGGAGCTGTTTTTT. Amino acids: CASSLTALGQFTGELFF. Full variable domain (missing parts from reference TRBV5-5 and TRBJ2-2): DAGVTQSPTHLIKTRGQQVTLRCSPISGHKSVSWYQQVLGQGPQFIFQYYEKEERGRGNFPDRFSARQFPNYSSELNVNALLLGDSALYLCASSLTALGQFTGELFFGEGSRLTVL.

CDR3 sequence: CAISEGAAGVTDTQYF. In DNA form, the CDR3 reads TGTGCCATCAGTGAGGGGGCAGCGGGAGTGACAGATACGCAGTATTTT. This chain links TRBV10-3 with TRBJ2-3; 8 bases agree with TRBD2. There are 16 residues in the CDR3. From germline, CDR1 is ENHRY and CDR2 SYGVKD. The junction had 7 bases not matched to a gene; V was cut back by 2 bases and J by 3 bases.